This T cell receptor beta chain derives from a study of CXCR3-negative and CXCR3-positive naive CD8 T cells. Libraries of TRB cDNA were made by 5' RACE and carried UMIs. From the 5' RACE reads, TCRdb lists one entry per CDR3 protein and no DNA. Recorded for this sample: some 140,000 distinct CDR3 sequences. Findings and limits, study-wide: Researchers reported similar TRBV-TRBJ usage in naive CXCR3-negative and CXCR3-positive cells, though memory differed. In CXCR3-positive naive cells, the TRB CDR3s were more hydrophobic than in CXCR3-negative naive cells. Fresh PBMCs served for most assays, and CXCR3 expression fell partially after cryopreservation.

A word on this clonotype: What it recognizes is unknown.

Sequenced input: naive CXCR3+ CD8+ T cells from blood. Subset described: CD45RO-CCR7+CD27+CD95- naive CD8+ T cells expressing CXCR3 (TNR3+). This sequence was found in a human donor in good health. Some clones in this sample may be carry-over from other donors' samples.

CDR3 protein: CASSVTGGPYSNQPQHF. The chain uses TRBV6-5 and TRBJ1-5; without DNA, the TCRdb call of TRBD1 cannot be checked. CDR3 length equals 17 residues. The germline gives CDR1 MNHEY, CDR2 SVGAGI.